Shown below are 7 T cell receptor beta chains from a single sample sequenced in a study of blood T cell repertoires in COVID-19. Profiled with immunoSEQ multiplex PCR; TCRdb holds only in-frame clones, not every one. Here the sample spans about 85,000 clones, 70% to 90% being singletons. Sequences were obtained from peripheral blood. The receptors derive from an elderly woman with acute or convalescent COVID-19.

The V call is TRBV5-6, the J call TRBJ2-1; 7 bases map to TRBD1. From germline, CDR1 is SGHDT and CDR2 YYEEEE. The CDR3 length is 13 residues. Trimming took 4 bases from V and 14 from J; bases not matched to a gene: 12. CDR3 coding DNA: TGTGCCAGCAGCCTTGGCCCGGGACAGATGAAGTTCTTC. Translated, it gives CASSLGPGQMKFF. The entire variable domain, with the rest obtained from reference TRBV5-6 and TRBJ2-1, is as follows: DAGVTQSPTHLIKTRGQQVTLRCSPKSGHDTVSWYQQALGQGPQFIFQYYEEEERQRGNFPDRFSGHQFPNYSSELNVNALLLGDSALYLCASSLGPGQMKFFGPGTRLTVL.

The CDR3 nucleotides read TGTGCCAGTAGGCTACAGTTACCAGGAACTGAAGCTTTCTTT. Translated: CASRLQLPGTEAFF. The J gene is TRBJ1-1, the V gene TRBV19, with no clear D. The germline V gene has CDR1 LNHDA and CDR2 SQIVND (reference sequence). V shed 6 bases and J shed 5 bases, with 16 bases lying between them. The CDR3 consists of 14 residues.

The chain links TRBV20-1 to TRBJ1-2; maybe TRBD1 (6 bases). The CDR3 is made up of 11 amino acids. V gave up 4 bases and J gave up 8 bases, with 11 bases separating them. From germline, CDR1 is DFQATT and CDR2 SNEGSKA (reference sequence). The DNA for the CDR3 is TGCAGTGCTATCGACAGGCTCGGCTACACCTTC. Its protein product is CSAIDRLGYTF.

This clone was seen only once. The chain links TRBV3-1 (or the pseudogene TRBV3-2) to TRBJ2-5, with TRBD2 matching over 9 bases. This CDR3 is 17 amino acids long. CDR1 and CDR2 from the germline V gene are LGHDT and YNNKEL (reference sequence). V dropped 1 base and J dropped 5; count of bases not matched to a gene: 11. The CDR3 sequence: CASSQGSRSSGDETQYF. The CDR3 DNA is TGTGCCAGCAGCCAAGGTAGTAGGTCTAGCGGGGATGAGACCCAGTACTTC.

This chain connects TRBV7-3 to TRBJ1-2, with 9 bases identical to TRBD1. Trimming at V came to 5 bases and at J to 4 bases, leaving 5 bases not matched to a gene. This CDR3 has 14 residues. The germline CDR1 and CDR2 sequences are SGHTA and FQGTGA. The CDR3 DNA sequence: TGTGCCAGCAGCCGGGGACAGGGCGTCTATGGCTACACCTTC. Encoded protein: CASSRGQGVYGYTF.

Notes on this clone: Other DNA sequences of this sample code for an identical CDR3. The chain employs TRBV9 and TRBJ1-2; no clear D. The CDR3 loop spans 12 amino acids. V lost 0 bases and J lost 4, with 4 bases in between. From germline, CDR1 is SGDLS and CDR2 YYNGEE. The CDR3 nucleotides are TGTGCCAGCAGCGTAGGCGGCTATGGCTACACCTTC. Its translation is CASSVGGYGYTF.

This chain links TRBV7-2 with TRBJ1-5; the match to TRBD1 covers 8 bases. The germline CDR1 and CDR2 sequences are SGHTA and FQGNSA. The trim removed 5 bases at V and 6 bases at J, leaving 9 bases unmatched. The CDR3 has 15 residues. The CDR3 sequence is CASSEQGGSAQPQHF. CDR3 bases: TGTGCCAGCAGCGAACAGGGGGGTTCAGCTCAGCCCCAGCATTTT.